This is a list of T cell receptor beta chains from one sample in a study of blood T cells in healthy people across ages. TCRdb fed the 5' RACE reads into MiXCR, producing one record per CDR3 protein. Of around 1,000,000 distinct CDR3 sequences listed, less than 25% are singletons. The sample was also linked to a second study, of T cells of mothers and their children.

What was sequenced was blood. These receptors came from a girl aged 2-10 years in good health. The CDR3 runs from the conserved cysteine through the conserved F or W. Fields, in order: D gene, V gene, J gene, clone size, CDR3 protein, CDR3 DNA. A D gene is named only where the DNA matches it firmly. The size field is filled for only some rows; it gives once, few, many or a size class.

-	TRBV11-2	TRBJ2-3	-	CASSSAGRTVLATDTQYF	TGTGCCAGCAGCTCCGCGGGGCGTACCGTTTTGGCCACAGATACGCAGTATTTT
TRBD1	TRBV12-3/TRBV12-4	TRBJ2-1	-	CASSLEQGAGNEQFF	TGTGCCAGCAGTCTGGAACAGGGGGCTGGCAATGAGCAGTTCTTC
-	TRBV29-1	TRBJ2-1	-	CSVVPIGRMDNEQFF	TGCAGCGTTGTACCCATTGGGCGTATGGACAATGAGCAGTTCTTC
-	TRBV12-3/TRBV12-4	TRBJ2-2	few	CASSNAGELFF	TGTGCCAGCAGTAATGCCGGGGAGCTGTTTTTT
-	TRBV9	TRBJ1-2	-	CASSVGASVVGYTF	TGTGCCAGCAGCGTGGGGGCATCGGTCGTCGGCTACACCTTC
-	TRBV24-1	TRBJ2-1	few	CATSDLVGPGKYNEQFF	TGTGCCACCAGTGATTTAGTGGGCCCGGGGAAATACAATGAGCAGTTCTTC
TRBD2	TRBV28	TRBJ2-7	-	CASSLYAGGSYEQYF	TGTGCCAGCAGTTTATATGCGGGAGGGTCCTACGAGCAGTACTTC
TRBD2	TRBV20-1	TRBJ2-7	-	CSARVLTSGAYEQYF	TGCAGCGCTAGAGTTCTGACTAGCGGGGCCTACGAGCAGTACTTC
TRBD2	TRBV5-1	TRBJ2-1	few	CASSRTSGWENEQFF	TGCGCCAGCAGCCGGACTAGCGGGTGGGAAAATGAGCAGTTCTTC
-	TRBV7-2	TRBJ2-7	once	CASSLQGSLYEQYF	TGTGCCAGCAGCTTACAAGGGTCACTCTACGAGCAGTACTTC
-	TRBV7-8	TRBJ1-1	few	CASSLVDLNTEAFF	TGTGCCAGCAGCTTAGTAGATTTGAACACTGAAGCTTTCTTT
-	TRBV2	TRBJ2-7	-	CASSVLAGNYEQYF	TGTGCCAGCAGTGTTTTGGCCGGAAACTACGAGCAGTACTTC
-	TRBV28	TRBJ2-5	-	CASSWGTQETQYF	TGTGCCAGCAGTTGGGGTACCCAAGAGACCCAGTACTTC
-	TRBV24-1	TRBJ2-3	-	CATSEPGAYTDTQYF	TGTGCCACCAGTGAGCCGGGAGCGTACACAGATACGCAGTATTTT
-	TRBV20-1	TRBJ2-5	-	CSARERGPQETQYF	TGCAGTGCTAGGGAACGGGGGCCCCAAGAGACCCAGTACTTC
-	TRBV29-1	TRBJ2-3	-	CSADEGSTDTQYF	TGCAGCGCCGATGAGGGGAGCACAGATACGCAGTATTTT
-	TRBV7-8	TRBJ2-5	few	CASRSRPLAAQETQYF	TGTGCCAGCAGATCCAGGCCCTTAGCGGCTCAAGAGACCCAGTACTTC
-	TRBV29-1	TRBJ1-1	-	CSPGVGSGTEAFF	TGCAGCCCTGGGGTTGGGTCGGGCACTGAAGCTTTCTTT
TRBD2	TRBV12-3/TRBV12-4	TRBJ2-5	few	CASRGGVRETQYF	TGTGCGAGTCGGGGGGGGGTGAGGGAGACCCAGTACTTC
-	TRBV5-1	TRBJ1-1	-	CASSLSAGTMNTEAFF	TGCGCCAGCAGCTTGAGTGCTGGGACAATGAACACTGAAGCTTTCTTT
-	TRBV3-1	TRBJ1-2	-	CASSQGTGGYTF	TGTGCCAGCAGCCAAGGAACAGGTGGCTACACCTTC
TRBD2	TRBV19	TRBJ2-1	-	CASSSRGGLNEQFF	TGTGCCAGTAGTAGCCGGGGGGGGCTAAATGAGCAGTTCTTC
-	TRBV6-2/TRBV6-3	TRBJ2-2	-	CASTRPLESGELFF	TGTGCCAGCACCCGACCCCTGGAGAGCGGGGAGCTGTTTTTT
-	TRBV10-3	TRBJ2-1	-	CAIKHSYNEQFF	TGTGCCATCAAGCACTCCTACAATGAGCAGTTCTTC
TRBD2	TRBV2	TRBJ2-7	few	CASRRTSGGSYEQYF	TGTGCCAGCAGGCGAACTAGCGGGGGATCCTACGAGCAGTACTTC
-	TRBV14	TRBJ1-6	-	CASSQTQGYSPLHF	TGTGCCAGCAGCCAAACCCAGGGTTATTCACCCCTCCACTTT
-	TRBV3-1	TRBJ2-4	few	CASSLKGGAKNIQYF	TGTGCCAGCAGCCTTAAAGGGGGTGCCAAAAACATTCAGTACTTC